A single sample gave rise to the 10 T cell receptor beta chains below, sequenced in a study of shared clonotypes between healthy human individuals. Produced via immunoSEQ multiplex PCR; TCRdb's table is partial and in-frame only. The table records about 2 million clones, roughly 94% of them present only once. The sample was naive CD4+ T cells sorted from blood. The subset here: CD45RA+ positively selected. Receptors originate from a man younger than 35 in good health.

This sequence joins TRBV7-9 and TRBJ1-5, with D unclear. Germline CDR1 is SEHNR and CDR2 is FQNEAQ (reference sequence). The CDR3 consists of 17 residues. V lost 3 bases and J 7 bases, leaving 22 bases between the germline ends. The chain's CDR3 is CASSLEESGATGQPQHF. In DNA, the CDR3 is TGTGCCAGCAGCTTGGAGGAGTCCGGAGCTACGGGGCAGCCCCAGCATTTT.

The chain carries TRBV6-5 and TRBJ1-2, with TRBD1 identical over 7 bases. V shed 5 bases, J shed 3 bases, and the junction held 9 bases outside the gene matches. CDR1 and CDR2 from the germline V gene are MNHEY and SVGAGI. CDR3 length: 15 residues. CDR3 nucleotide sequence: TGTGCCAGCAGTGCCCGTCAGACAGGGTACTATGGCTACACCTTC. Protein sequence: CASSARQTGYYGYTF.

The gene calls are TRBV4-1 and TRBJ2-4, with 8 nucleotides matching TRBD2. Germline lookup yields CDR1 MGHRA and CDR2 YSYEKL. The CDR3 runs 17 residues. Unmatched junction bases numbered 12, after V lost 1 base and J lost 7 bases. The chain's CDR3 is CASSQVQREIPWNIQYF. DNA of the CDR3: TGCGCCAGCAGCCAAGTTCAGCGGGAGATTCCTTGGAACATTCAGTACTTC.

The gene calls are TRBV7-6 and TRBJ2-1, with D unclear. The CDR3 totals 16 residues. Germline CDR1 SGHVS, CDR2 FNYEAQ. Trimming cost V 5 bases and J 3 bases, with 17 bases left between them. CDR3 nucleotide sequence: TGTGCCAGCAGCCCTACGTGGGGTGAAGTCTACAATGAGCAGTTCTTC. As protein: CASSPTWGEVYNEQFF.

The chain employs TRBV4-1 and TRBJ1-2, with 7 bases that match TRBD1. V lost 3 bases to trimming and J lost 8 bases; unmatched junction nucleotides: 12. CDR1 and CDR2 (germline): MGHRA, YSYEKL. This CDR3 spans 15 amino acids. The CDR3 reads CASSQRDRPIIGYTF. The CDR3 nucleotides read TGCGCCAGCAGCCAGAGGGACAGACCTATCATCGGCTACACCTTC.

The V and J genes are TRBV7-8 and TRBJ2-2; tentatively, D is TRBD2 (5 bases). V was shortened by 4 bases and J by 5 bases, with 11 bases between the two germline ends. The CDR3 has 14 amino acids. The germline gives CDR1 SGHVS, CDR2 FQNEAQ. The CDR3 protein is CASSSGLPTGELFF. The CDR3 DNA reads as TGTGCCAGCAGCTCCGGACTCCCAACCGGGGAGCTGTTTTTT.

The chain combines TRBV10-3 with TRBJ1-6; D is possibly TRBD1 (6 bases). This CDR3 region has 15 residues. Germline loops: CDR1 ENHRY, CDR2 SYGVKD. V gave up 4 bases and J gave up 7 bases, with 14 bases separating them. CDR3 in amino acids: CAISGQVLENSPLHF. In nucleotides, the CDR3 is TGTGCCATCAGTGGACAGGTCCTCGAAAATTCACCCCTCCACTTT.

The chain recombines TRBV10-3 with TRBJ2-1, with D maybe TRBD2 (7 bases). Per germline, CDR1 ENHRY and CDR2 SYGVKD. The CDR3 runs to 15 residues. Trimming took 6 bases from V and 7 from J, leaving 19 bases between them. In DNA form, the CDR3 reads TGTGCCATCAGCTCGGCTGCGGGGGCAGGGAATGAGCAGTTCTTC. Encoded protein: CAISSAAGAGNEQFF.

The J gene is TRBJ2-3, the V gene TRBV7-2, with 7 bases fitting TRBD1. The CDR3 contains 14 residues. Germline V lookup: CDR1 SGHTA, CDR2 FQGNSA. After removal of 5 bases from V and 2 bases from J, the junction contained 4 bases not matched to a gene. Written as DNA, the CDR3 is TGTGCCAGCAGCCTGACAGGGATCACAGATACGCAGTATTTT. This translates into CASSLTGITDTQYF.

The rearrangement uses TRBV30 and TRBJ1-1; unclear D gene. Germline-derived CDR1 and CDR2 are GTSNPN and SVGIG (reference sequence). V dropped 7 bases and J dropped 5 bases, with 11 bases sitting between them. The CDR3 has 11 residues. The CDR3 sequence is CASAKGTEAFF. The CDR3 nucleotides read TGTGCCTCCGCAAAAGGGACTGAAGCTTTCTTT.